The 18 T cell receptor beta chains given below trace back to one sample, sequenced in a study of T cells after yellow fever vaccination. TCRdb re-analysed the 5' RACE reads in MiXCR, keeping a single row per CDR3 protein. In the table there are tens of thousands of distinct CDR3 sequences, around 7.7% of which are singletons. Specimen: CD8+ T cells sorted from PBMCs, collected roughly 10 days after the first yellow fever vaccination. The source is a man aged 18 to 30 who received the YFV17D yellow fever vaccine.

This clonotype showed up just a few times. V is TRBV6-2 or TRBV6-3 and J is TRBJ1-1, with D possibly TRBD1 on 5 matching bases. V was trimmed by 4 bases and J by 0 bases, leaving 12 bases between them. This CDR3 contains 15 residues. CDR1 is MNHEY and CDR2 is SVGEGT in the germline V gene. The CDR3 DNA sequence: TGTGCCAGCAGTTTCGCCCGGGGGGTGAACACTGAAGCTTTCTTT. This sequence encodes CASSFARGVNTEAFF.

As for this clonotype: A much larger clone sits a single nucleotide away, making a read error possible. The chain couples TRBV20-1 to TRBJ2-7; possible D gene TRBD1, 5 bases. The CDR3 runs 17 residues. Germline CDR1 and CDR2: DFQATT and SNEGSKA (reference sequence). V lost 7 bases and J lost 3, with 28 bases in between. In nucleotides, the CDR3 is TGCAGTGTCAGGTTCATTAACCAGGGATTAGGGGACTACGAGCAGTACTTC. Encoded protein: CSVRFINQGLGDYEQYF.

This clonotype was detected many times. This chain connects TRBV15 to TRBJ2-1, with D maybe TRBD1 (5 bases). Germline CDR1 is LNHNV and CDR2 is YYDKDF (reference sequence). The CDR3 contains 15 residues. V gave up 5 bases and J gave up 0 bases, with 11 bases separating them. The CDR3 DNA is TGTGCCACCAGCCCTAACAGGCTCTCCTACAATGAGCAGTTCTTC. Its translation: CATSPNRLSYNEQFF.

This clonotype occurred many times. This chain joins TRBV7-2 and TRBJ1-1, with no clear D. Trimming left V 8 bases short and J 4 bases short, with 11 bases between. Looked up from germline, CDR1 is SGHTA and CDR2 is FQGNSA. CDR3 length: 12 residues. CDR3 bases: TGTGCCAGCTGGTACCGGGGCACTGAAGCTTTCTTT. The encoded protein is CASWYRGTEAFF. Together with reference TRBV7-2 and TRBJ1-1, the CDR3 gives the full variable domain: GAGVSQSPSNKVTEKGKDVELRCDPISGHTALYWYRQSLGQGLEFLIYFQGNSAPDKSGLPSDRFSAERTGGSVSTLTIQRTQQEDSAVYLCASWYRGTEAFFGQGTRLTVV.

This clonotype has at least ten counts. The genes are TRBV5-1 and TRBJ2-5; no clear D. Between the trimmed V and J ends, which lost 0 bases and 4 bases, there was a span of 16 bases. There are 16 residues in the CDR3. Germline values: CDR1 SGHRS, CDR2 YFSETQ. CDR3 sequence reads: CASSLVPLRMGETQYF. In nucleotides, the CDR3 is TGCGCCAGCAGCTTGGTCCCTTTGAGGATGGGAGAGACCCAGTACTTC.

This clonotype has only a few counts. The V call is TRBV7-3, the J call TRBJ1-1; weak D call: TRBD1 (5 bases). The V end was cut by 5 bases, the J end by 4 bases, with 20 bases between. The CDR3 runs 16 residues. Looked up from germline, CDR1 is SGHTA and CDR2 is FQGTGA. The CDR3 nucleotides are TGTGCCAGCAGCGAAAGCGGGACGGGGACTGTCACTGAAGCTTTCTTT. It encodes CASSESGTGTVTEAFF.

The chain carries TRBV5-4 and TRBJ2-1; no clear D gene. V dropped 4 bases and J dropped 0 bases, with 11 bases sitting between them. There are 15 residues in the CDR3. Germline lookup yields CDR1 SGHNT and CDR2 YYREEE (reference sequence). DNA for the CDR3: TGTGCCAGCAGCCTCACTCTCGACTCCTACAATGAGCAGTTCTTC. It translates to CASSLTLDSYNEQFF.

Ten or more counts support this clonotype. CDR3 amino acids: CASSPRTGGNTEAFF. In nucleotides, the CDR3 is TGTGCCAGCAGCCCCAGGACAGGGGGTAACACTGAAGCTTTCTTT. The V gene is TRBV13, the J gene TRBJ1-1; 10 positions agree with TRBD1. CDR1 is PRHDT, CDR2 FYEKMQ, per germline (reference sequence). V gave up 5 bases and J gave up 2 bases; unmatched junction bases: 5. The CDR3 spans 15 residues.

This chain links TRBV3-1 with TRBJ1-2; 9 nucleotides match TRBD1. Germline CDR1 reads LGHDT; CDR2 reads YNNKEL (reference sequence). The J segment lost 5 bases and the V segment lost 1 base, leaving 5 bases of the junction unmatched. The CDR3 is 15 residues long. In DNA form, the CDR3 reads TGTGCCAGCAGCCAAGTGCCCGGGACAGGGTATGGCTACACCTTC. Residues: CASSQVPGTGYGYTF.

This clonotype showed up just a few times. The chain recombines TRBV4-2 with TRBJ2-7, with a weak D call TRBD2 (5 bases). CDR1 is LGHNA and CDR2 is YNFKEQ in the germline V gene. CDR3 length: 14 amino acids. V gave up 0 bases and J gave up 3 bases, with 9 bases separating them. CDR3 sequence: CASSQDGGYYEQYF. Written as DNA, the CDR3 is TGTGCCAGCAGCCAAGATGGCGGGTACTACGAGCAGTACTTC.

There are a few counts of this clonotype. DNA for the CDR3: TGTGCCAGTAGCTACCAGGGACGGTCGGGACCAGGGGAGCTGTTTTTT. Its protein product is CASSYQGRSGPGELFF. The chain is built from TRBV19 and TRBJ2-2; either TRBD1 or TRBD2 may supply D (5 bases each). The V gene's germline CDR1 is LNHDA and CDR2 SQIVND (reference sequence). Trimming stripped 6 bases from V and 8 bases from J, with 22 bases between. The CDR3 consists of 16 residues.

This clonotype was counted many times. The CDR3, as DNA: TGTGCCAGCAGCTCCCCTAGCGGGGTAAGCACAGATACGCAGTATTTT. Protein: CASSSPSGVSTDTQYF. V usage is TRBV7-6 and J usage is TRBJ2-3, with 9 bases aligning to TRBD2. Germline V CDR1 and CDR2: SGHVS, FNYEAQ. The junction had 5 bases not matched to a gene; V was cut back by 4 bases and J by 0 bases. There are 16 residues in the CDR3.

The table lists this clonotype with many counts. The V gene is TRBV3-1, the J gene TRBJ2-3, with 8 bases that match TRBD2. After removal of 3 bases from V and 5 bases from J, the junction contained 7 bases not matched to a gene. CDR1 LGHDT and CDR2 YNNKEL come from the germline V gene (reference sequence). This CDR3 contains 15 residues. CDR3 bases: TGTGCCAGCAGCCAGGGGCGCAGCGGGGGAGATACGCAGTATTTT. Protein product: CASSQGRSGGDTQYF.

This clonotype was seen at least ten times. J is TRBJ2-3 and V is TRBV6-5; 13 bases are shared with TRBD2. The germline V gene encodes CDR1 MNHEY and CDR2 SVGAGI. After removal of 0 bases from V and 6 bases from J, the junction contained 9 bases not matched to a gene. The CDR3 totals 18 residues. The DNA of the CDR3 is TGTGCCAGCAGTTACTCGATCCGGACTAGCGGGGGCCGGGATACGCAGTATTTT. It codes for CASSYSIRTSGGRDTQYF.

This clonotype was seen ten or more times. V and J are TRBV27 and TRBJ2-5, with D perhaps matching TRBD1 or TRBD2 (5 bases each). Germline V CDR1 and CDR2: MNHEY, SMNVEV (reference sequence). The CDR3 totals 14 residues. V lost 5 bases and J 4 bases, leaving 14 bases between the germline ends. This chain's CDR3 is CASSQWGYPETQYF. In DNA form, the CDR3 reads TGTGCCAGCAGTCAATGGGGGTACCCAGAGACCCAGTACTTC.

This clonotype was counted only a few times. The chain employs TRBV6-2 or TRBV6-3 and TRBJ2-5; the match to TRBD1 covers 8 bases. Germline V gives CDR1 MNHEY, CDR2 SVGEGT. The CDR3 loop spans 17 amino acids. J was trimmed by 4 bases and V by 6 bases; bases with no gene match: 16. The CDR3 region is CASSPAEYRGKGETQYF. In DNA form, the CDR3 reads TGTGCCAGCAGCCCCGCGGAGTACAGGGGGAAGGGAGAGACCCAGTACTTC.

V is TRBV7-2 and J is TRBJ2-3, with 8 positions matching TRBD2. There are 15 residues in the CDR3. CDR1 is SGHTA and CDR2 is FQGNSA in the germline V gene. The junction had 8 bases not matched to a gene; V was cut back by 7 bases and J by 2 bases. The CDR3 loop is CASTPGGGYTDTQYF. The CDR3 region has the DNA TGTGCCAGCACCCCGGGGGGGGGGTACACAGATACGCAGTATTTT.

In this sample, this clonotype is medium-sized (0.01 to 0.1%). The gene calls are TRBV12-3 or TRBV12-4 and TRBJ1-2; 10 bases map to TRBD1. V was clipped by 6 bases and J by 3 bases; unmatched bases: 1. The CDR3 sequence is 13 residues long. CDR3 nucleotides: TGTGCCAGCAGGACAGGGGGCGACTATGGCTACACCTTC. Translating it yields CASRTGGDYGYTF.